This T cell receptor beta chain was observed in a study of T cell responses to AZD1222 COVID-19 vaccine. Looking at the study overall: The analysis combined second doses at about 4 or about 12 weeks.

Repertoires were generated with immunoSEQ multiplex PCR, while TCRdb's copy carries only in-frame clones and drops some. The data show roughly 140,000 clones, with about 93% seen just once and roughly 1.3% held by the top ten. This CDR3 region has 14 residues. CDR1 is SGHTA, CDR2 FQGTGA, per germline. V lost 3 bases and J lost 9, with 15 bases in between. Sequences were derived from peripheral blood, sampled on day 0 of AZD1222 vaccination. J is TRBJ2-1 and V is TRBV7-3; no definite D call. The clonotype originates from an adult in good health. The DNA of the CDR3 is TGTGCCAGCAGCTTGGTCCCAGGAGTGGGTGAGCAGTTCTTC. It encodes CASSLVPGVGEQFF.